The 17 T cell receptor beta chains below all came from one sample that was sequenced in a study of cytomegalovirus exposure and HLA in healthy donors. Researchers ran the PCR with 60 Vbeta and 13 Jbeta primers. Clones were sequenced by immunoSEQ multiplex PCR, and TCRdb holds only the in-frame ones, with some missing. The sample shows approximately 150,000 clones, approximately 84% of them seen only once. Specimen: PBMCs. The receptors shown here come from a girl between 5 and 17 years old in good health and CMV-seropositive.

This chain connects TRBV5-1 to TRBJ2-3, with TRBD2 identical over 10 bases. Germline V gene sequence: CDR1 SGHRS, CDR2 YFSETQ. V shed 4 bases and J 6 bases; nucleotides not matched to a gene: 17. CDR3 length: 18 residues. The CDR3 nucleotides are TGCGCCAGCAGCCTAACTACTAGCGGGGTGCTGTCTGCTGATACGCAGTATTTT. It yields the protein CASSLTTSGVLSADTQYF.

The J gene is TRBJ1-5, the V gene TRBV5-1, with D unresolved. This CDR3 is 15 amino acids long. Germline V lookup: CDR1 SGHRS, CDR2 YFSETQ. Trimming took 4 bases from V and 1 from J, leaving 12 bases between them. Written as DNA, the CDR3 is TGCGCCAGCAGCCCGGAAGGCGGAAGCAATCAGCCCCAGCATTTT. Its translation is CASSPEGGSNQPQHF.

For this clone: The identical CDR3 is also encoded by other nucleotide sequences in the sample. The J gene is TRBJ1-1, the V gene TRBV5-1; no firm D call. Germline V gene sequence: CDR1 SGHRS, CDR2 YFSETQ. The V end lost 2 bases, the J end lost 5 bases, and 7 bases lay between the germline ends. The CDR3 runs to 12 residues. The CDR3 region is CASSLPGTEAFF. CDR3 in DNA: TGCGCCAGCAGCTTACCCGGGACTGAAGCTTTCTTT. Drawing the rest from reference TRBV5-1 and TRBJ1-1, the complete variable domain is KAGVTQTPRYLIKTRGQQVTLSCSPISGHRSVSWYQQTPGQGLQFLFEYFSETQRNKGNFPGRFSGRQFSNSRSEMNVSTLELGDSALYLCASSLPGTEAFFGQGTRLTVV.

The chain uses TRBV7-9 and TRBJ1-2; 8 nucleotides line up with TRBD1. This CDR3 has 13 amino acids. Germline V gives CDR1 SEHNR, CDR2 FQNEAQ (reference sequence). V lost 6 bases to trimming and J lost 2 bases; unmatched junction nucleotides: 2. The CDR3: CASSGQGNYGYTF. The CDR3 DNA follows: TGTGCCAGCAGTGGACAGGGCAACTATGGCTACACCTTC.

The chain combines TRBV19 with TRBJ2-7; 7 nucleotides align to TRBD1. The CDR3 extends over 13 amino acids. After removal of 3 bases from V and 4 bases from J, the junction contained 3 bases not matched to a gene. Germline CDR1 is LNHDA and CDR2 is SQIVND (reference sequence). The CDR3 DNA sequence: TGTGCCAGTAGTATCACGACAGGGTACGAGCAGTACTTC. This gives the protein CASSITTGYEQYF. The full variable domain, with the rest looked up from reference TRBV19 and TRBJ2-7, is DGGITQSPKYLFRKEGQNVTLSCEQNLNHDAMYWYRQDPGQGLRLIYYSQIVNDFQKGDIAEGYSVSREKKESFPLTVTSAQKNPTAFYLCASSITTGYEQYFGPGTRLTVT.

V usage is TRBV9 and J usage is TRBJ2-2; 7 bases agree with TRBD2. The CDR3 length is 14 residues. From germline, CDR1 is SGDLS and CDR2 YYNGEE. V was pared by 3 bases and J by 7 bases, with 6 bases of the junction left unmatched. The CDR3, as DNA: TGTGCCAGCAGCGGCCGACTAGCTGGCGGGGAGCTGTTTTTT. Its protein product is CASSGRLAGGELFF.

Notes on this clone: The sample carries other DNA sequences with the same CDR3. V and J are TRBV5-1 and TRBJ1-5, with 10 bases lining up with TRBD1. This CDR3 has 14 residues. Germline trimming cut 4 bases from V and 5 bases from J; bases unmatched to any gene: 3. Germline CDR1 and CDR2: SGHRS and YFSETQ. The chain's CDR3 is CASSPGTGDQPQHF. The DNA for the CDR3 is TGCGCCAGCAGCCCTGGGACAGGGGATCAGCCCCAGCATTTT.

The chain carries TRBV7-3 and TRBJ1-6, with D uncertain. Looked up from germline, CDR1 is SGHTA and CDR2 is FQGTGA. Trimming removed 2 bases from V and 0 bases from J, with 14 bases in between. CDR3 length: 18 amino acids. The CDR3 here is CASSLYPAASSYNSPLHF. CDR3 DNA: TGTGCCAGCAGCTTATATCCCGCCGCGAGCTCCTATAATTCACCCCTCCACTTT.

The genes are TRBV28 and TRBJ1-3; D is perhaps TRBD1 (6 bases). The ends were cut back, 3 bases at V and 3 bases at J, with 15 bases in the middle. Germline lookup yields CDR1 MDHEN and CDR2 SYDVKM. The length of the CDR3 is 16 residues. The CDR3 DNA is TGTGCCAGCAGTTTTGGGTCCTTGACAGGTGGAAACACCATATATTTT. Translating gives CASSFGSLTGGNTIYF.

V and J are TRBV5-6 and TRBJ1-4; weak D call: TRBD1 (5 bases). CDR3 length equals 14 residues. Trimming pared 0 bases from V and 8 bases from J, leaving 11 bases between. CDR1 SGHDT and CDR2 YYEEEE come from the germline V gene. CDR3: CASSLVAGMEKLFF. CDR3 DNA: TGTGCCAGCAGCTTGGTGGCAGGGATGGAAAAACTGTTTTTT. Combining the CDR3 with reference TRBV5-6 and TRBJ1-4 gives the whole variable domain DAGVTQSPTHLIKTRGQQVTLRCSPKSGHDTVSWYQQALGQGPQFIFQYYEEEERQRGNFPDRFSGHQFPNYSSELNVNALLLGDSALYLCASSLVAGMEKLFFGSGTQLSVL.

This clone was detected only once. The J gene is TRBJ1-2, the V gene TRBV7-9; possibly TRBD1 for D (6 bases). Germline CDR1 reads SEHNR; CDR2 reads FQNEAQ (reference sequence). The CDR3 contains 14 residues. With 2 bases removed from V and 4 bases from J, the gap between germline ends came to 11 bases. CDR3 residues: CASSLWDTIYGYTF. The CDR3 DNA reads TGTGCCAGCAGCTTATGGGACACTATCTATGGCTACACCTTC.

In DNA, the CDR3 is TGCGCCAGCAGTGAGAGGGACAGGGGAGCTAATGAGCAGTTCTTC. Translated, it gives CASSERDRGANEQFF. This chain connects TRBV10-1 to TRBJ2-1; 10 positions agree with TRBD1. Germline loops: CDR1 WNHNN, CDR2 SYGVQD (reference sequence). Unmatched junction bases numbered 5, after V lost 2 bases and J lost 7 bases. The CDR3 totals 15 residues.

The sample holds a few counts of this clone. This sequence joins TRBV18 and TRBJ2-7; TRBD1 agrees at 9 bases. CDR1 is KGHSH and CDR2 is LQKENI in the germline V gene. This CDR3 has 17 residues. Trimming cost V 0 bases and J 3 bases; bases outside gene matches: 9. Here the CDR3 DNA reads TGTGCCAGCTCACCACCGGGGAGGGGACAGGGTCTCTACGAGCAGTACTTC. This translates into CASSPPGRGQGLYEQYF.

This sequence joins TRBV10-1 and TRBJ1-3; D is uncertain. The CDR3 sequence is 11 residues long. Trimming shortened V by 7 bases and J by 4 bases, and 5 bases separated the two germline ends. CDR1 and CDR2 (germline): WNHNN, SYGVQD (reference sequence). CDR3 protein: CASTQGNTIYF. For the CDR3, the DNA is TGCGCCAGCACGCAGGGAAACACCATATATTTT.

The J gene is TRBJ2-7, the V gene TRBV7-9, with 7 bases identical to TRBD1. J gave up 4 bases and V 8 bases, and 5 bases lay outside the gene matches. CDR1 SEHNR and CDR2 FQNEAQ come from the germline V gene (reference sequence). This CDR3 has 12 amino acids. As DNA, the CDR3 is TGTGCCAGCCTAGGACAGGAATACGAGCAGTACTTC. It codes for CASLGQEYEQYF. Full variable domain (remainder filled in from reference TRBV7-9 and TRBJ2-7): DTGVSQNPRHKITKRGQNVTFRCDPISEHNRLYWYRQTLGQGPEFLTYFQNEAQLEKSRLLSDRFSAERPKGSFSTLEIQRTEQGDSAMYLCASLGQEYEQYFGPGTRLTVT.

The chain has TRBV11-2 and TRBJ1-2, with 9 positions matching TRBD1. CDR1 is SGHAT, CDR2 FQNNGV, per germline. The trim removed 5 bases at V and 11 bases at J, leaving 21 bases unmatched. This CDR3 has 17 amino acids. CDR3 DNA sequence: TGTGCCAGCAGCCCCCATCTACCGGGACAGGGAGGGGTAGGGTACACCTTC. Encoded protein: CASSPHLPGQGGVGYTF. The full variable domain, its missing parts supplied by reference TRBV11-2 and TRBJ1-2, is EAGVAQSPRYKIIEKRQSVAFWCNPISGHATLYWYQQILGQGPKLLIQFQNNGVVDDSQLPKDRFSAERLKGVDSTLKIQPAKLEDSAVYLCASSPHLPGQGGVGYTFGSGTRLTVV.

The rearrangement joins TRBV1 to TRBJ2-7; TRBD2 was called by the table and not checked on the DNA. TRBV1 is a listed pseudogene. The CDR3 runs 17 residues. The CDR3 nucleotides read TGCACCAGCAGCCCCTGCCGGACTCACCACGGCCCCTACGAGCAGTACTTC. It encodes CTSSPCRTHHGPYEQYF.